The present T cell receptor beta chain was sequenced within a study of identical twins. This clonotype has only a few counts. The CDR3 contains 14 residues. CDR1 is KGHDR, CDR2 SFDVKD, per germline. V was clipped by 4 bases and J by 3 bases; unmatched bases: 2. TCRdb reprocessed the 5' RACE reads via MiXCR and lists one record per CDR3 protein. Among 450,000 to 600,000 distinct CDR3 sequences listed, 20% to 25% were seen once. A further study also used this sample, focusing on yellow fever vaccine responses in identical twins.

V usage is TRBV24-1 and J usage is TRBJ1-5; 7 bases fit TRBD1. The specimen was CD4+ T cells sorted from blood. This sequence was found in a young woman in good health. CDR3 region: CATSDGTDNQPQHF. The CDR3 bases are TGTGCCACCAGTGACGGGACAGACAATCAGCCCCAGCATTTT.